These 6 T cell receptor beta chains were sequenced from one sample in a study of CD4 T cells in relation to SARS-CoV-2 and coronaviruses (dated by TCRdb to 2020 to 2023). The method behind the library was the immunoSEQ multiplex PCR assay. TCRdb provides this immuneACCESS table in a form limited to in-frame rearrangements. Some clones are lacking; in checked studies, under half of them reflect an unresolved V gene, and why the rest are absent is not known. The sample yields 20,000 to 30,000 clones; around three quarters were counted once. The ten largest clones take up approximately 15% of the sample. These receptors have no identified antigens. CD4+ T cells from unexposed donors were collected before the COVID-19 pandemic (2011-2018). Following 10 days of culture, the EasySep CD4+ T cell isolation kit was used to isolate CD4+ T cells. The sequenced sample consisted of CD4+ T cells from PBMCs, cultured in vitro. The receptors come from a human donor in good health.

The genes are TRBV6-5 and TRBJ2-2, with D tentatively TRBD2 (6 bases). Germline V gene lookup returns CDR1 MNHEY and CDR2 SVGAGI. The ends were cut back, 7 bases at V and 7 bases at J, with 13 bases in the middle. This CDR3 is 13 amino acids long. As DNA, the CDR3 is TGTGCCAGCAATGGCGCGGGATACGGGGAGCTGTTTTTT. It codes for CASNGAGYGELFF.

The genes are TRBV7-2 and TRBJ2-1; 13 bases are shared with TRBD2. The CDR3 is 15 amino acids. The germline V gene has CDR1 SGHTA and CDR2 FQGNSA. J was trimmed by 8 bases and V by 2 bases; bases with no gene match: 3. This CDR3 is CASSLRLAGGHEQFF. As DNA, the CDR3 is TGTGCCAGCAGCTTAAGACTAGCGGGAGGACATGAGCAGTTCTTC. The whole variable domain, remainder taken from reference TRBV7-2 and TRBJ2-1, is GAGVSQSPSNKVTEKGKDVELRCDPISGHTALYWYRQSLGQGLEFLIYFQGNSAPDKSGLPSDRFSAERTGGSVSTLTIQRTQQEDSAVYLCASSLRLAGGHEQFFGPGTRLTVL.

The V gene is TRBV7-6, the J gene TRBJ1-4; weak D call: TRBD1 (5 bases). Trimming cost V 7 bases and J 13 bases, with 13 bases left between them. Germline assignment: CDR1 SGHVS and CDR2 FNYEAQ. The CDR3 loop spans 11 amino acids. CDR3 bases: TGTGCCAGCAAAGGTACCGGGACACTGTTTTTT. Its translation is CASKGTGTLFF.

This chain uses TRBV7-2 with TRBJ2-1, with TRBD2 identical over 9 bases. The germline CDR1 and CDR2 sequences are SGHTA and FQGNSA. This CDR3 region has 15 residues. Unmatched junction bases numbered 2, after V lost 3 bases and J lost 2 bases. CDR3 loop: CASSFGGRAYNEQFF. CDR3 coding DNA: TGTGCCAGCAGCTTTGGCGGGAGGGCCTACAATGAGCAGTTCTTC.

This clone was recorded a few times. CDR3 sequence (DNA): TGTGCCAGTAGTACCGGGACTAGGACAGCTAATGAGCAGTTCTTC. Translation: CASSTGTRTANEQFF. The gene calls are TRBV19 and TRBJ2-1; 8 bases are shared with TRBD2. With V trimmed by 4 bases and J by 7 bases, 9 bases remained unmatched. The CDR3 has 15 residues. Looked up from germline, CDR1 is LNHDA and CDR2 is SQIVND (reference sequence).

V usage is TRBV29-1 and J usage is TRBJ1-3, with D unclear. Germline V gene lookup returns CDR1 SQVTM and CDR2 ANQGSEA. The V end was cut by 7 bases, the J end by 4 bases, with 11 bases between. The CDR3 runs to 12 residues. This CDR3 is CSALLLGNTIYF. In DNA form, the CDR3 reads TGCAGCGCTCTACTTCTCGGAAACACCATATATTTT.